Each of the 10 T cell receptor beta chains below was sequenced from the same sample in a study of T cells in Graves' hyperthyroidism and ophthalmopathy. Amplified regions were TCR beta CDR3 sequences from RNA transcripts. When the TCR CDR3 underwent first-round RT-PCR, the HTBI primer set was used. TCRdb reanalysed the multiplex PCR reads using MiXCR and keeps one entry per CDR3 protein. Counted here are approximately 600,000 distinct CDR3 sequences, 13% to 15% occurring once; the ten biggest clones make up 6.5% to 9%. The sample was blood. Receptors were obtained from a woman aged 18-29 years with Graves' ophthalmopathy.

CDR3 DNA sequence: TGTGCCACCAGTGATGTAGGGGGATTTCAGCCCCAGCATTTT. It codes for CATSDVGGFQPQHF. The chain joins TRBV24-1 to TRBJ1-5, with D tentatively TRBD1 (6 bases). This CDR3 spans 14 amino acids. Germline V lookup: CDR1 KGHDR, CDR2 SFDVKD. V lost 3 bases and J lost 6, with 11 bases in between.

This clonotype has just a few counts. J is TRBJ1-5 and V is TRBV28; D is unresolved. V lost 6 bases and J 3 bases, leaving 15 bases between the germline ends. CDR3 length equals 15 residues. The germline V gene has CDR1 MDHEN and CDR2 SYDVKM. This chain's CDR3 is CASSSSGWDNQPQHF. The CDR3 DNA reads TGTGCCAGCAGCTCCTCCGGATGGGACAATCAGCCCCAGCATTTT.

V is TRBV28 and J is TRBJ2-7; 9 bases are a match to TRBD2. The V and J ends lost 8 bases and 2 bases, in that order; junction bases with no gene match: 4. There are 13 residues in the CDR3. Germline CDR1 reads MDHEN; CDR2 reads SYDVKM. The CDR3 DNA reads TGTGCCAGCCTGGGCGGGAGGGCCTACGAGCAGTACTTC. Protein: CASLGGRAYEQYF.

The V gene is TRBV9, the J gene TRBJ2-1; 7 nucleotides align to TRBD2. Per germline, CDR1 SGDLS and CDR2 YYNGEE. V lost 4 bases to trimming and J lost 6 bases; unmatched junction nucleotides: 13. This CDR3 has 16 residues. The CDR3 loop is CASSSLAGGNVNEQFF. CDR3 coding DNA: TGTGCCAGCAGCTCATTAGCGGGCGGGAACGTCAATGAGCAGTTCTTC.

With regard to this clonotype: A much larger clone sits a single nucleotide away, making a read error possible. The CDR3 is CASSSQDDYGYTF. The CDR3 nucleotides read TGTGCCAGCAGCTCCCAGGACGACTATGGCTACACCTTC. This chain joins TRBV7-3 and TRBJ1-2; no reliable D call. The CDR3 length is 13 residues. Germline lookup yields CDR1 SGHTA and CDR2 FQGTGA. Trimming stripped 4 bases from V and 3 bases from J, with 9 bases between.

This clonotype was observed many times. The chain carries TRBV3-1 and TRBJ1-4, with D unclear. The CDR3 contains 15 residues. The V and J ends lost 1 base and 0 bases respectively, with 6 bases between them. Germline CDR1 reads LGHDT; CDR2 reads YNNKEL (reference sequence). The DNA of the CDR3 is TGTGCCAGCAGCCAAGGGGGATCAACTAATGAAAAACTGTTTTTT. Translated, it gives CASSQGGSTNEKLFF.

Worth noting for this clonotype: A much larger clonotype is one base distant, so this may be a read error. J is TRBJ1-4 and V is TRBV27; possibly TRBD1 for D (6 bases). Germline V gene data show CDR1 as MNHEY and CDR2 as SMNVEV (reference sequence). This CDR3 region has 15 residues. As DNA, the CDR3 is TGTGCCAGCAGTAAATCCAGGGGACGTAATGGAAAACTGTTTTTT. Encoded protein: CASSKSRGRNGKLFF.

This clonotype was recorded at least ten times. The V gene is TRBV20-1, the J gene TRBJ1-1; D is ambiguous. The V gene lost 2 bases and the J gene lost 3 bases, with 10 bases spanning the gap. The CDR3 consists of 13 residues. The germline gives CDR1 DFQATT, CDR2 SNEGSKA (reference sequence). The CDR3 DNA reads as TGCAGTGCTAGATGGGCTTTAGACACTGAAGCTTTCTTT. It yields the protein CSARWALDTEAFF.

This clonotype has at least ten counts. The chain carries TRBV28 and TRBJ2-1; 8 positions match TRBD1. Per germline, CDR1 MDHEN and CDR2 SYDVKM. The CDR3 is made up of 16 amino acids. V lost 5 bases and J lost 1; bases outside the gene matches: 7. The CDR3, as DNA: TGTGCCAGCAGTGCCTGGACAGGGAAGTCCTACAATGAGCAGTTCTTC. Encoded protein: CASSAWTGKSYNEQFF. The full variable domain, completed using reference TRBV28 and TRBJ2-1, is DVKVTQSSRYLVKRTGEKVFLECVQDMDHENMFWYRQDPGLGLRLIYFSYDVKMKEKGDIPEGYSVSREKKERFSLILESASTNQTSMYLCASSAWTGKSYNEQFFGPGTRLTVL.

This clonotype was seen repeatedly, ten times or more. The chain couples TRBV7-8 to TRBJ2-3, with 8 bases aligning to TRBD2. This CDR3 region has 15 residues. Per the germline V gene, CDR1 is SGHVS and CDR2 is FQNEAQ. The ends lost 5 bases at V and 2 bases at J; junction bases unmatched: 6. CDR3 coding DNA: TGTGCCAGCAGCCCCACTAGCGGTCACACAGATACGCAGTATTTT. Protein: CASSPTSGHTDTQYF.